This TCR beta chain derives from a study of graft-versus-host responses after intestinal transplantation. On the study more broadly: Tacrolimus plus steroids were given to all recipients for roughly three years, preceded by anti-thymocyte globulin induction.

Remarks on this clone: Its antigen is as yet unknown.

Method: immunoSEQ multiplex PCR; TCRdb's copy keeps in-frame clones and lacks some. Among some 85,000 clones listed, 92% were seen once. Germline V gene lookup returns CDR1 SGDLS and CDR2 YYNGEE. CDR3 length: 16 residues. Trimming removed 4 bases at V and 6 bases at J, with 21 bases between. Sequenced material: unstimulated CD8+ T cells sorted from spleen or lymph node cells, taken before transplant. This clonotype was obtained from a human donor who was the organ donor for an intestinal transplant. The chain recombines TRBV9 with TRBJ2-3; tentative D call: TRBD1 (6 bases). CDR3 in DNA: TGTGCCAGCAGCACCTTCCACAGGGCACCGGAGGATACGCAGTATTTT. Protein: CASSTFHRAPEDTQYF.